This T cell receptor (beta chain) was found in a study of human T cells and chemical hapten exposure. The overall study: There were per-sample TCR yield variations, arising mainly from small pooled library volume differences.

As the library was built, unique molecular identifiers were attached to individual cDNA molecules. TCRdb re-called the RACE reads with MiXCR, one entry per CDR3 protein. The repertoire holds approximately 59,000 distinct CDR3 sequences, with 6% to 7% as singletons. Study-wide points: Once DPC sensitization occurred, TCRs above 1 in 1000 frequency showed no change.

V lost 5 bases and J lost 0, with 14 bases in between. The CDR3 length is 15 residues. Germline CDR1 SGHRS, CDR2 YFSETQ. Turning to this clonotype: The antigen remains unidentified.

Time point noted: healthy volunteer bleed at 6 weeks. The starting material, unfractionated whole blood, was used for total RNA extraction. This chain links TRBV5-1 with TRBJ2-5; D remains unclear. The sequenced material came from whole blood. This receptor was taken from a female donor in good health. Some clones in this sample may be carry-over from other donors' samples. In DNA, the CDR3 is TGCGCCAGCAGGCCTGGCGCTTCGTACCAAGAGACCCAGTACTTC. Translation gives CASRPGASYQETQYF.